This T cell receptor (beta chain) comes out of a study of naive and memory T cell subsets. This clonotype has only a few counts. J was trimmed by 13 bases and V by 3 bases; bases with no gene match: 8. Germline V gene sequence: CDR1 SGHVS, CDR2 FQNEAQ. The CDR3 runs 12 residues. Treatment reported: skin biopsy from PPD injection site in Mantoux-positive individual. A UMI-containing oligonucleotide was joined by 3' ligation to the TCR cDNA template. Cells were not sorted; total RNA input targeted about 1 to 1000 ng. Four PCR rounds used nested alpha and beta constant region primers plus the SP2 primer. For blood and skin samples, reverse transcription used TCR alpha and beta constant primers. Each CDR3 protein gets one entry after TCRdb re-called the UMI-ligation and nested PCR reads with MiXCR. The data contain fewer than 35,000 distinct CDR3 sequences, about 6.9% of them singletons.

This receptor was obtained from an adult in good health. The sequenced sample was skin, obtained from a tuberculin skin test site. This chain uses TRBV7-8 with TRBJ2-5, with TRBD2 identical over 7 bases. The CDR3 DNA sequence: TGTGCCAGCAGCTTTCGAGCGGGGCTCGGGTACTTC. Protein product: CASSFRAGLGYF.